Presented here are 21 T cell receptor beta chains from one specimen sequenced in a study of cytomegalovirus exposure and HLA in healthy donors. The PCR used 60 Vbeta and 13 Jbeta primers. Repertoires were generated with immunoSEQ multiplex PCR, while TCRdb's copy carries only in-frame clones and drops some. The sample has 150,000 to 200,000 clones; around 80% are singletons. The source material was PBMCs. Source of these receptors: a woman between 18 and 29 years old in good health and CMV-seronegative.

This chain links TRBV2 with TRBJ2-6; D might be TRBD1 (6 bases). CDR3 length equals 17 residues. V lost 4 bases and J lost 2, with 15 bases in between. The germline CDR1 and CDR2 sequences are SNHLY and FYNNEI. This CDR3 reads CASSGRLSGAGANVLTF. DNA for the CDR3: TGTGCCAGCAGTGGGAGACTATCAGGGGCTGGGGCCAACGTCCTGACTTTC.

This clone was seen only once. V usage is TRBV27 and J usage is TRBJ2-2, with 7 bases lining up with TRBD2. The junction had 16 bases not matched to a gene; V was cut back by 5 bases and J by 4 bases. CDR1 MNHEY and CDR2 SMNVEV come from the germline V gene (reference sequence). The CDR3 contains 18 residues. This CDR3 is CASSQIDAGEGGTGELFF. The CDR3, as DNA: TGTGCCAGCAGTCAGATCGATGCGGGGGAAGGTGGCACCGGGGAGCTGTTTTTT.

This clone was counted between two and nine times. The J gene is TRBJ2-1, the V gene TRBV4-1; D possibly corresponds to TRBD2 (5 bases). The V gene lost 1 base and the J gene lost 0 bases, with 7 bases spanning the gap. Germline CDR1 reads MGHRA; CDR2 reads YSYEKL. The CDR3 covers 15 residues. In DNA, the CDR3 is TGCGCCAGCAGCCAAGTAAGCGGCTCCTACAATGAGCAGTTCTTC. The encoded protein is CASSQVSGSYNEQFF.

This clone was seen just once. The chain combines TRBV19 with TRBJ1-5; TRBD1 matches at 10 bases. There are 15 residues in the CDR3. The V and J ends lost 7 bases and 6 bases, in that order; junction bases with no gene match: 9. From germline, CDR1 is LNHDA and CDR2 SQIVND (reference sequence). The CDR3 DNA reads as TGTGCCAGTACGATCGGGGACAGGGGAACTCAGCCCCAGCATTTT. Encoded protein: CASTIGDRGTQPQHF. Combining the CDR3 with reference TRBV19 and TRBJ1-5 gives the whole variable domain DGGITQSPKYLFRKEGQNVTLSCEQNLNHDAMYWYRQDPGQGLRLIYYSQIVNDFQKGDIAEGYSVSREKKESFPLTVTSAQKNPTAFYLCASTIGDRGTQPQHFGDGTRLSIL.

The J gene is TRBJ1-2, the V gene TRBV11-2; 7 bases are shared with TRBD1. Germline V CDR1 and CDR2: SGHAT, FQNNGV. The CDR3 is made up of 14 amino acids. Trimming removed 0 bases from V and 8 bases from J; junction bases left unmatched: 6. This CDR3 reads CASSLEAGGQGYTF. CDR3 sequence (DNA): TGTGCCAGCAGCTTAGAAGCAGGGGGTCAGGGCTACACCTTC.

The chain has TRBV9 and TRBJ2-7; D is undetermined. The CDR3 spans 17 residues. V lost 0 bases to trimming and J lost 0 bases, with 16 bases between them. Germline CDR1 is SGDLS and CDR2 is YYNGEE. CDR3 sequence reads: CASSVGAELPLSYEQYV. The CDR3 DNA sequence: TGTGCCAGCAGCGTAGGGGCCGAGCTTCCCCTCTCCTACGAGCAGTACGTC.

The chain carries TRBV11-2 and TRBJ2-4; unclear D gene. V dropped 0 bases and J dropped 7 bases, with 4 bases sitting between them. Germline V gene sequence: CDR1 SGHAT, CDR2 FQNNGV. The CDR3 length is 12 residues. In DNA, the CDR3 is TGTGCCAGCAGCTTAGACGGGAACATTCAGTACTTC. Encoded protein: CASSLDGNIQYF.

The chain has TRBV6-1 and TRBJ2-7; TRBD2 might be the D (5 bases). V gave up 2 bases and J gave up 0 bases, with 14 bases separating them. The CDR3 contains 16 residues. Germline CDR1 and CDR2: MNHNS and SASEGT. The chain's CDR3 is CASSEKGGPSSYEQYV. Written as DNA, the CDR3 is TGTGCCAGCAGTGAAAAGGGCGGGCCAAGCTCCTACGAGCAGTACGTC.

The chain is built from TRBV6-5 and TRBJ2-3; TRBD1 matches at 9 bases. The CDR3 has 13 amino acids. V shed 5 bases, J shed 3 bases, and the junction held 0 bases outside the gene matches. Germline loops: CDR1 MNHEY, CDR2 SVGAGI. CDR3 bases: TGTGCCAGCAGTGGACAGGGGACAGATACGCAGTATTTT. It yields the protein CASSGQGTDTQYF.

Here the CDR3 DNA reads TGTGCCAGCAGCGTCCCAGGTTTAGGTAACTATGGCTACACCTTC. Translation gives CASSVPGLGNYGYTF. The chain has TRBV5-6 and TRBJ1-2; D is unresolved. Germline V lookup: CDR1 SGHDT, CDR2 YYEEEE. The V gene lost 4 bases and the J gene lost 1 base, with 14 bases spanning the gap. CDR3 size: 15 residues.

A few counts support this clone. The V gene is TRBV25-1, the J gene TRBJ1-1; D ambiguous. V was trimmed by 3 bases and J by 6 bases, leaving 8 bases between them. Germline CDR1 and CDR2: MGHDK and SYGVNS. The CDR3 runs to 12 residues. CDR3 residues: CASSDLSAEAFF. DNA of the CDR3: TGTGCCAGCAGTGATTTGAGCGCTGAAGCTTTCTTT.

The J gene is TRBJ1-3, the V gene TRBV19; D uncertain. Germline V lookup: CDR1 LNHDA, CDR2 SQIVND (reference sequence). Trimming shortened V by 7 bases and J by 2 bases, and 9 bases separated the two germline ends. CDR3 length: 13 residues. The CDR3 spells CASIGGTGNTIYF. CDR3 DNA: TGTGCCAGTATCGGTGGTACTGGAAACACCATATATTTT.

This clone has just one count. V is TRBV6-6 and J is TRBJ1-1; TRBD1 matches at 10 bases. V was pared by 10 bases and J by 9 bases, with 11 bases of the junction left unmatched. There are 13 residues in the CDR3. CDR1 is MNHNY, CDR2 SVGAGI, per germline (reference sequence). The CDR3 sequence is CATLFPGQGQAFF. The CDR3 nucleotides read TGTGCCACCCTTTTCCCGGGACAGGGGCAAGCTTTCTTT.

This clone showed up just a few times. The genes are TRBV5-6 and TRBJ1-1, with D unresolved. Trimming took 0 bases from V and 1 from J, leaving 10 bases between them. The CDR3 spans 15 residues. Germline CDR1 SGHDT, CDR2 YYEEEE. CDR3 residues: CASSLARARNTEAFF. CDR3 nucleotide sequence: TGTGCCAGCAGCTTGGCCCGAGCCCGGAACACTGAAGCTTTCTTT.

This clone came up once. CDR3 nucleotides: TGCGCCAGCAGTGACTCGGCTAGCGGGGTATACAATGAGCAGTTCTTC. Its translation is CASSDSASGVYNEQFF. The chain has TRBV10-1 and TRBJ2-1, with 9 bases identical to TRBD2. V was pared by 3 bases and J by 4 bases, with 7 bases of the junction left unmatched. This CDR3 contains 16 residues. In germline, CDR1 is WNHNN, CDR2 SYGVQD (reference sequence).

The chain is built from TRBV7-9 and TRBJ1-4; D call uncertain. Germline values: CDR1 SEHNR, CDR2 FQNEAQ (reference sequence). The CDR3 is 14 amino acids. Trimming cost V 9 bases and J 0 bases, with 11 bases left between them. The CDR3 region is CASNPQATNEKLFF. CDR3 nucleotides: TGTGCCAGTAACCCGCAGGCAACTAATGAAAAACTGTTTTTT.

V gene TRBV7-9 combines with J gene TRBJ2-7; TRBD1 agrees at 7 bases. This CDR3 is 14 amino acids long. V dropped 4 bases and J dropped 3; count of bases not matched to a gene: 6. Germline assignment: CDR1 SEHNR and CDR2 FQNEAQ (reference sequence). This chain's CDR3 is CASSSPGQFYEQYF. The CDR3 coding sequence is TGTGCCAGCAGCTCTCCGGGACAGTTCTACGAGCAGTACTTC.

The chain is built from TRBV27 and TRBJ2-1; 11 bases map to TRBD2. Trimming removed 2 bases from V and 8 bases from J; junction bases left unmatched: 5. The germline gives CDR1 MNHEY, CDR2 SMNVEV (reference sequence). The CDR3 runs 15 residues. The CDR3 nucleotides are TGTGCCAGCAGTTTAATACTAGCGGGAGTCCATGAGCAGTTCTTC. It yields the protein CASSLILAGVHEQFF.

The chain has TRBV9 and TRBJ2-7; 7 bases align to TRBD2. Germline CDR1 SGDLS, CDR2 YYNGEE. V shed 4 bases, J shed 2 bases, and the junction held 9 bases outside the gene matches. This CDR3 has 15 amino acids. The CDR3 nucleotides are TGTGCCAGCAGCCCCGGTAGCGGGTGGACCTACGAGCAGTACTTC. Translating gives CASSPGSGWTYEQYF.

V is TRBV14 and J is TRBJ2-2, with 9 bases aligning to TRBD1. The junction had 10 bases not matched to a gene; V was cut back by 0 bases and J by 2 bases. The CDR3 runs 19 residues. CDR1 SGHDN and CDR2 FVKESK come from the germline V gene. The CDR3 spells CASSQDFPGTGFNTGELFF. The CDR3, as DNA: TGTGCCAGCAGCCAAGATTTCCCCGGGACAGGGTTTAACACCGGGGAGCTGTTTTTT.

The chain joins TRBV5-5 to TRBJ2-7, with 7 bases matching TRBD1. Unmatched junction bases numbered 14, after V lost 1 base and J lost 4 bases. Per the germline V gene, CDR1 is SGHKS and CDR2 is YYEKEE (reference sequence). This CDR3 is built from 17 residues. Here the CDR3 reads CASSLSGQAHLWYEQYV. The CDR3 bases are TGTGCCAGCAGCTTGTCCGGACAGGCCCACTTGTGGTACGAGCAGTACGTC.